This TCR beta chain was captured in a study of cytomegalovirus exposure and HLA in healthy donors. Whole-study results and caveats: Among TCR sequences, most were rare, though some public TCRs appeared in many donors.

CDR1 is SGHRS, CDR2 YFSETQ, per germline. CDR3 size: 15 residues. The ends were cut back, 4 bases at V and 6 bases at J, with 18 bases in the middle. The PCR used 60 Vbeta and 13 Jbeta primers. Sequencing was performed with immunoSEQ multiplex PCR; in TCRdb, only in-frame clones are kept and a portion is missing. The sample contains 200,000 to 250,000 clones, 70% to 85% of which appear only once. With regard to this clone: Antigen: not known.

The chain employs TRBV5-1 and TRBJ2-3; weak D call: TRBD2 (6 bases). Sequenced sample: PBMCs. The sequence was obtained from a woman in her thirties or forties in good health and CMV-seronegative. CDR3 DNA: TGCGCCAGCAGCCTGGGACTGCTTAAAGCGGATACGCAGTATTTT. Protein: CASSLGLLKADTQYF.